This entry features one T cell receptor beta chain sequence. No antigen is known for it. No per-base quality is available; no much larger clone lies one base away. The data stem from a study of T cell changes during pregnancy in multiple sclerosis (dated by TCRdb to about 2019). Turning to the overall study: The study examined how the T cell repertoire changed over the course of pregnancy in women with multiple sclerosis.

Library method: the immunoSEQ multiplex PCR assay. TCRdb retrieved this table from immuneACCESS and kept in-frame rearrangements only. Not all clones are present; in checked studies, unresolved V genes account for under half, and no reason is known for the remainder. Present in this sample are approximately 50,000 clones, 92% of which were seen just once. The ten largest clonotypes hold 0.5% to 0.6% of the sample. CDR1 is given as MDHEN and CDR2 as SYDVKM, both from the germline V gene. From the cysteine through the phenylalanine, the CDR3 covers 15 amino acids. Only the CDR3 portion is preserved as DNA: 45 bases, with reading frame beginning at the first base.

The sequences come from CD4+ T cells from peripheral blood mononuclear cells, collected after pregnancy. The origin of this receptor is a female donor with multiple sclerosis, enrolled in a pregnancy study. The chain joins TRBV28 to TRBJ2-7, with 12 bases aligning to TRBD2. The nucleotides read TGTGTGACAACTAGCGGGAGGACCCCCACCTACGAGCAGTACTTC. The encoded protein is CVTTSGRTPTYEQYF.